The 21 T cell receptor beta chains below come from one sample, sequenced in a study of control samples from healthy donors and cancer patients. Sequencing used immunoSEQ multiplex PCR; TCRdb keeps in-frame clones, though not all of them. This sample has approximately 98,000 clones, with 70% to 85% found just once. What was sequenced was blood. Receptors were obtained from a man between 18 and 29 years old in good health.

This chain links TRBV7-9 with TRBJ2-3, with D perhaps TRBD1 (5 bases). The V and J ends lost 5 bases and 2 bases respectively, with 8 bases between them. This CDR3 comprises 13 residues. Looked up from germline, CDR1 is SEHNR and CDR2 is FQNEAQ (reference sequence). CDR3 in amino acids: CASSPTDTDTQYF. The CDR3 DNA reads TGTGCCAGCAGCCCGACAGACACAGATACGCAGTATTTT.

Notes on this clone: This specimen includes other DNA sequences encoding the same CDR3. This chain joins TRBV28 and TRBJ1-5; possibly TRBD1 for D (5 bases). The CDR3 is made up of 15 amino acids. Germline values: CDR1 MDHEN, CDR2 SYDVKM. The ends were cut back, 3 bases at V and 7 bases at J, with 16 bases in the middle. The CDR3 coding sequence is TGTGCCAGCAGTTTGGGCCAGGGCTATCGACAGCCCCAGCATTTT. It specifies CASSLGQGYRQPQHF.

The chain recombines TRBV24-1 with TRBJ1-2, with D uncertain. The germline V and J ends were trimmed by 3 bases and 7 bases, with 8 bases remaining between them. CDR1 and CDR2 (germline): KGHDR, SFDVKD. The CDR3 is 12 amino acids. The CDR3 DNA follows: TGTGCCACCAGTGATAGGCGGGGTGGCTACACCTTC. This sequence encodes CATSDRRGGYTF.

In nucleotides, the CDR3 is TGTGCCAGCAGTTCCGCTCAGGGGGCTTCCTACGAGCAGTACTTC. Translating it yields CASSSAQGASYEQYF. V and J are TRBV6-6 and TRBJ2-7, with TRBD1 matching over 8 bases. CDR1 MNHNY and CDR2 SVGAGI come from the germline V gene (reference sequence). Trimming at V came to 4 bases and at J to 1 base, leaving 6 bases not matched to a gene. The CDR3 extends over 15 amino acids.

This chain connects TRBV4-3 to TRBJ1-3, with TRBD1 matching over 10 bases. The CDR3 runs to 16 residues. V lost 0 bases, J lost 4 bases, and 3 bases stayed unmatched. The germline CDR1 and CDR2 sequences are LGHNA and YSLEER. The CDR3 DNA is TGCGCCAGCAGCCAAGATGCGGGACAGGGGGGAAACACCATATATTTT. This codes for CASSQDAGQGGNTIYF.

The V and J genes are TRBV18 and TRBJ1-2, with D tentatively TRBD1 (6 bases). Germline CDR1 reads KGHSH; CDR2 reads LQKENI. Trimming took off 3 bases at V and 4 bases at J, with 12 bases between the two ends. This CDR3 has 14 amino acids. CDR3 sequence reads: CASSPTDSTYGYTF. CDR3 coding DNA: TGTGCCAGCTCACCGACGGACAGCACCTATGGCTACACCTTC.

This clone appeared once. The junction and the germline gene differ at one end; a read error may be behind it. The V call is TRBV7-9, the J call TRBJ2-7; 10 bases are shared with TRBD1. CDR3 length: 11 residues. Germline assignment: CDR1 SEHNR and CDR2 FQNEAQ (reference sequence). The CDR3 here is CASSNPGQGSF. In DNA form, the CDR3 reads TGTGCCAGCAGCAACCCGGGACAGGGGAGCTTC.

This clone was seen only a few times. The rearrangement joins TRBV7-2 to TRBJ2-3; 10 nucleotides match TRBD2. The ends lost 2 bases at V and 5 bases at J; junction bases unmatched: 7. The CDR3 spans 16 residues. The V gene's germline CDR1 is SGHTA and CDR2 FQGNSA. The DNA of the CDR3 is TGTGCCAGCAGCTTATTGAGCGGGGGGGCCATAGATACGCAGTATTTT. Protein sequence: CASSLLSGGAIDTQYF.

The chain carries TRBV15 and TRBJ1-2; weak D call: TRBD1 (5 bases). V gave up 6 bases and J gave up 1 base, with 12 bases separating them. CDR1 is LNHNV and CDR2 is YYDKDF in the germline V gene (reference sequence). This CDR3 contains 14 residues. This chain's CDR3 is CATSTGGVNYGYTF. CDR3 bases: TGTGCCACCAGTACGGGGGGTGTTAACTATGGCTACACCTTC.

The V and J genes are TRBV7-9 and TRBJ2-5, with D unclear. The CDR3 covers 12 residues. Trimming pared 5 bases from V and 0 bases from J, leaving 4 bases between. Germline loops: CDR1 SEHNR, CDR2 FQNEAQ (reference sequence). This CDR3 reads CASSQDQETQYF. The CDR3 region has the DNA TGTGCCAGCAGCCAAGACCAAGAGACCCAGTACTTC.

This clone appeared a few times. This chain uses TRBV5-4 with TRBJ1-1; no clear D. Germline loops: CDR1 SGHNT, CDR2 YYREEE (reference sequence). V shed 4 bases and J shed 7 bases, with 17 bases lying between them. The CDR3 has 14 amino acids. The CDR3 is CASSPHATPREAFF. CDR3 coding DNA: TGTGCCAGCAGCCCACACGCCACCCCTCGTGAAGCTTTCTTT. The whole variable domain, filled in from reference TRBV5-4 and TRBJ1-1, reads ETGVTQSPTHLIKTRGQQVTLRCSSQSGHNTVSWYQQALGQGPQFIFQYYREEENGRGNFPPRFSGLQFPNYSSELNVNALELDDSALYLCASSPHATPREAFFGQGTRLTVV.

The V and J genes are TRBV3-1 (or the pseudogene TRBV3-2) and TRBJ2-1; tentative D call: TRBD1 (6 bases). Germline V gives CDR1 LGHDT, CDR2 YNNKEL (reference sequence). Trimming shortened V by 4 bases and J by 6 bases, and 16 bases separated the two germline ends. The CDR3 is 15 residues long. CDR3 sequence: CASSRRGGLVNEQFF. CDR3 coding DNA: TGTGCCAGCAGCCGTAGAGGGGGTTTGGTCAATGAGCAGTTCTTC.

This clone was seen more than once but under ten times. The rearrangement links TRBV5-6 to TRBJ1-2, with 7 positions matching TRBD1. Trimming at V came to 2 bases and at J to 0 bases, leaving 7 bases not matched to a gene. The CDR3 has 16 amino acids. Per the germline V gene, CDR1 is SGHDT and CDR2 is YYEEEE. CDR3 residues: CASSLPGQLTNYGYTF. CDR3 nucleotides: TGTGCCAGCAGCTTACCGGGACAGCTTACTAACTATGGCTACACCTTC.

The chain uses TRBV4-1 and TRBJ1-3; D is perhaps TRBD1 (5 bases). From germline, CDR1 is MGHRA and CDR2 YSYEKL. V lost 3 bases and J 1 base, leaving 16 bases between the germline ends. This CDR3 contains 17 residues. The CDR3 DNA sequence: TGCGCCAGCAGCCAGTCGGGGGGAGTGGGGTCTGGAAACACCATATATTTT. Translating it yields CASSQSGGVGSGNTIYF.

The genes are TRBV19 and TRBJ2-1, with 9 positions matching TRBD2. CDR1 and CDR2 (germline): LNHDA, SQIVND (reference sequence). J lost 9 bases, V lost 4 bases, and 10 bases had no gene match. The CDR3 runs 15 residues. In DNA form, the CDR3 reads TGTGCCAGTAGTAGTGCCGGCGGGGGGGCCGCTGAGCAGTTCTTC. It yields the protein CASSSAGGGAAEQFF.

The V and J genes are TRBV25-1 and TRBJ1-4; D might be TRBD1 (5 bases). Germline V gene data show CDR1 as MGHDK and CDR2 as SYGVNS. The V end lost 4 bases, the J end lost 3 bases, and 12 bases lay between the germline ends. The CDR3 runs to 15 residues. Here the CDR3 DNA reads TGTGCCAGCAGTGCTAGGGGTAGGGCTAATGAAAAACTGTTTTTT. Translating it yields CASSARGRANEKLFF. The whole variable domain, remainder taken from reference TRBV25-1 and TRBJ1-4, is EADIYQTPRYLVIGTGKKITLECSQTMGHDKMYWYQQDPGMELHLIHYSYGVNSTEKGDLSSESTVSRIRTEHFPLTLESARPSHTSQYLCASSARGRANEKLFFGSGTQLSVL.

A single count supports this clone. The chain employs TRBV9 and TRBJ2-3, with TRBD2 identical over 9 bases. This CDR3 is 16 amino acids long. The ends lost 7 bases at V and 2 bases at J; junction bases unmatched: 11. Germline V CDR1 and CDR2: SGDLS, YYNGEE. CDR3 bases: TGTGCCAGCGGAGGGGAGCGGGGGGTAGACACAGATACGCAGTATTTT. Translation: CASGGERGVDTDTQYF. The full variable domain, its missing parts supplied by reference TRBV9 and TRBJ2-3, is DSGVTQTPKHLITATGQRVTLRCSPRSGDLSVYWYQQSLDQGLQFLIQYYNGEERAKGNILERFSAQQFPDLHSELNLSSLELGDSALYFCASGGERGVDTDTQYFGPGTRLTVL.

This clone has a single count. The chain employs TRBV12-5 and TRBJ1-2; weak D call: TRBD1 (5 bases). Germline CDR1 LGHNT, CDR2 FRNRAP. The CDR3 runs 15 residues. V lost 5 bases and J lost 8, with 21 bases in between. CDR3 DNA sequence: TGTGCTAGTGGTGGTAACTCCAGGGCGGGATCGGGCTACACCTTC. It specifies CASGGNSRAGSGYTF.

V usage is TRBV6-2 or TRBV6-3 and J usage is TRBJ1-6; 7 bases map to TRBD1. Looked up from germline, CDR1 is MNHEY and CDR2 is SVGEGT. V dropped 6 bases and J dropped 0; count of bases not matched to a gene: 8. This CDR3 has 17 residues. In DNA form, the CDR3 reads TGTGCCAGCAGCGACACAGGGGACAGCTCCTATAATTCACCCCTCCACTTT. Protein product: CASSDTGDSSYNSPLHF.

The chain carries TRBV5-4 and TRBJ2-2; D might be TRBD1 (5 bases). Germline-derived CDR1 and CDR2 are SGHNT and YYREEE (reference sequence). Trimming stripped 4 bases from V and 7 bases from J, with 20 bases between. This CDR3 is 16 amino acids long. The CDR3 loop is CASSPQQGLIGGELFF. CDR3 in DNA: TGTGCCAGCAGCCCGCAGCAGGGATTAATCGGCGGGGAGCTGTTTTTT.

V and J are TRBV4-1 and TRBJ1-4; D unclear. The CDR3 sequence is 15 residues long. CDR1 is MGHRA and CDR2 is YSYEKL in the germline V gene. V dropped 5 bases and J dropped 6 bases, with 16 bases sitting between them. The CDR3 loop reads CASSLEPDRDEKLFF. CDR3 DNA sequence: TGCGCCAGCAGCTTAGAGCCCGACCGTGATGAAAAACTGTTTTTT.